The present T cell receptor beta chain was sequenced within a study of PD-1 blockade in classical Hodgkin lymphoma. Study-level points and caveats: The baseline diversity of complete responders showed similarity to that of newly diagnosed patients. Causes of the repertoire differences remain undefined, possibly disease activity or prior therapy.

Time point denoted: cycle 4 day 1 (C4D1), after more than five weeks of nivolumab. Each patient relapsed following autologous stem cell transplantation, and prior brentuximab vedotin exposure differed. Complete response, partial response or progressive disease constituted the best response categories observed. TCRdb keeps only in-frame clones here, not all; method: immunoSEQ multiplex PCR. The repertoire includes about 44,000 clones, 66% of them detected once, and more than 3% sits in the top ten. This clone showed up just once. The antigen is undetermined. The sample here was peripheral blood mononuclear cells (PBMCs), taken before the fourth cycle of nivolumab. The TCR comes from a human donor with classical Hodgkin lymphoma.

The CDR3 is CASSLDREVNTEAFF. The CDR3 DNA is TGTGCCAGCAGCTTGGATCGGGAGGTGAACACTGAAGCTTTCTTT. V usage is TRBV5-6 and J usage is TRBJ1-1; D gene ambiguous. Germline CDR1 is SGHDT and CDR2 is YYEEEE. The ends were cut back, 0 bases at V and 0 bases at J, with 9 bases in the middle. This CDR3 is 15 amino acids long.